This T cell receptor beta chain was profiled in a study of blood T cell repertoires in COVID-19. Background on the study: Donors in the United States, Italy and Spain gave samples during acute or convalescent COVID-19.

Sequenced by immunoSEQ multiplex PCR; TCRdb stores in-frame clones only, minus some. The sample lists some 87,000 clones, 85% occurring once. V dropped 6 bases and J dropped 3; count of bases not matched to a gene: 11. Looked up from germline, CDR1 is MNHEY and CDR2 is SVGAGI. This CDR3 comprises 15 residues. This receptor was obtained from a woman between 65 and 79 years old with active or convalescent COVID-19. Sequencing used peripheral blood. The chain is built from TRBV6-5 and TRBJ2-7; 7 nucleotides agree with TRBD1. CDR3 region: CASRYENRGDYEQYF. CDR3 DNA: TGTGCCAGCAGATACGAGAACAGGGGTGACTACGAGCAGTACTTC.